Listed below are T cell receptor beta chains from one sample, sequenced in a study of blood T cell repertoires in COVID-19. Measured with immunoSEQ multiplex PCR; TCRdb has only the in-frame clones, and not every one. The sample lists some 180,000 clones, about nine tenths occurring once. Sequencing input: peripheral blood. The origin of the receptors is a man between 40 and 49 years old with acute or convalescent COVID-19. CDR3s leave out the opening cysteine and the closing phenylalanine or tryptophan. Clone size appears in some rows only: once, few, many, or a class for an expanded clone.

>-|TRBV13
ASSLGSGNYGYT
>-|TRBV5-1
ASSLSTSGGAYNEQF
>once|TRBV6-6
ASSSRRGSSYEQY
>-|TRBV4-1
ASSQGRTGGTDTQY
>-|TRBV30
AWGETGFSEQF
>once|TRBV6-1
ASRSTGQYNSPLH
>once|TRBV6-5
ASSLATGGRNTQY
>-|TRBV10-2
ASSGSRDRGNVHGNEQF
>once|TRBV7-3
ASSLKPGEAEAF
>-|TRBV19
ASSLSRDSGNTIY
>-|TRBV5-1
ASRRTSGGHSTDTQY
>-|TRBV3-1/TRBV3-2
ASSQRLAGAKPQETQY
>-|TRBV11-1
ATTSGLINTGELF
>-|TRBV7-7
ASSTSGTGGYNEQF
>-|TRBV6-5
ASSYSGLPVGEQY
>-|TRBV6-1
ASSDRGHQETQY
>-|TRBV27
ASSAQDEQF
>-|TRBV7-9
ASSPPLTGGHTGELF
>-|TRBV14
ASSPGQGVSYGYT
>few|TRBV7-9
ASRPGGAEGYT
>once|TRBV7-9
ASSPPGTPETQY
>-|TRBV7-2
ASSISGPRSETQY
>-|TRBV7-9
ASSPVGGYEQY
>-|TRBV6-5
ASSYAGLSQETQY
>-|TRBV7-2
ASSLVPSSDGAGGEAF
>-|TRBV2
ASRLMWTRDTGELF
>-|TRBV18
ASSPDRTAYEQY
>few|TRBV7-9
ASSDPTGGGQY
>-|TRBV7-2
ASSLAVHSGNTIY
>-|TRBV6-1
ASSDPGGAGSPLH
>-|TRBV5-4
ASSLEHLEQY
>-|TRBV6-5
ASSLEKVAGYT
>-|TRBV6-2/TRBV6-3
ASSPRWGPDSYEQY
>-|TRBV3-1/TRBV3-2
ASSPTGGNQPQH
>-|TRBV4-3
ASSHLTGDGYT
>-|TRBV7-2
ASSYNRGPNTGELF
>once|TRBV7-9
ASSPGSGGTYNEQF
>-|TRBV5-6
ASSPGYGYEQY
>-|TRBV28
ASSANGRGRGTF
>-|TRBV2
ASRDRPDSYEQY
>-|TRBV9
ASSVASGGYEQY
>-|TRBV6-5
ASTPGQLNRYGYT
>-|TRBV24-1
ATSDTDGYT
>-|TRBV28
ASSGQGALDYGYT
>-|TRBV2
ASSEFGLAGYEQY
>-|TRBV5-4
ASSPGQGIEQY